The clone carrying this TCR beta chain was picked up a small number of times. The antigen is undetermined. The sample's time point: sample taken at primary tumor resection. The donors comprised 70 to 85 untreated early-stage non-small cell lung cancer patients. TCRdb re-derived calls from the 5' RACE reads in MiXCR, one entry per CDR3 protein. Counted here are 6,000 to 8,000 distinct CDR3 sequences, roughly 7% occurring once; the ten biggest clones make up roughly 8%. The data derive from a study of spatial heterogeneity in lung cancer. The V end lost 4 bases, the J end lost 8 bases, and 21 bases lay between the germline ends. This CDR3 has 16 residues. The germline V gene has CDR1 ENHRY and CDR2 SYGVKD. Study results and caveats: It was found that expanded intratumoral alpha and beta TCR counts tracked tumor mutation counts.

V and J are TRBV10-3 and TRBJ2-1; D assignment may be TRBD1 or TRBD2 (5 bases each). This sample comprised lung tumor tissue, obtained at surgery. The source of this sequence is a male donor with early-stage non-small cell lung cancer. CDR3 DNA: TGTGCCATCAGTGTCGCGGGCGACAAGGGGAATGATGAGCAGTTCTTC. Its protein product is CAISVAGDKGNDEQFF.